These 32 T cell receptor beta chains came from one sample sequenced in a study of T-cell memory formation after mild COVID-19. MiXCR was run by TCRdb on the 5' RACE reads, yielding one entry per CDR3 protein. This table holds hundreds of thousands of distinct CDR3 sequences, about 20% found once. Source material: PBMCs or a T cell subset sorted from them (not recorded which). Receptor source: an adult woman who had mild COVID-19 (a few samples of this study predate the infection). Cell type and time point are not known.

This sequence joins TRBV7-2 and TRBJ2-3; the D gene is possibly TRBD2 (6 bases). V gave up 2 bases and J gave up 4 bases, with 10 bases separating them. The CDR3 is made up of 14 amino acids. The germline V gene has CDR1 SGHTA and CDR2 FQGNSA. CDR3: CASSLLGGADTQYF. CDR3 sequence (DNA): TGTGCCAGCAGCTTATTGGGGGGAGCAGATACGCAGTATTTT.

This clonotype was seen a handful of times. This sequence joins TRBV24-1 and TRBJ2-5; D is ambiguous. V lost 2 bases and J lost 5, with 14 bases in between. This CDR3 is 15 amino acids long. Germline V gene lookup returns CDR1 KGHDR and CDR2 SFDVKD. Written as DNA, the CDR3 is TGTGCCACCAGTGATTCCGTGGTTGTCGGGGAGACCCAGTACTTC. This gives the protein CATSDSVVVGETQYF.

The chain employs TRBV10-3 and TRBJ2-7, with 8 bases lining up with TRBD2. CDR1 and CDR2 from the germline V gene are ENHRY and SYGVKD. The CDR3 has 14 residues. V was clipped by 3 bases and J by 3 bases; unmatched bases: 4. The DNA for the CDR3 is TGTGCCATCAGTGACGTCGCGGGGGGCTACGAGCAGTACTTC. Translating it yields CAISDVAGGYEQYF.

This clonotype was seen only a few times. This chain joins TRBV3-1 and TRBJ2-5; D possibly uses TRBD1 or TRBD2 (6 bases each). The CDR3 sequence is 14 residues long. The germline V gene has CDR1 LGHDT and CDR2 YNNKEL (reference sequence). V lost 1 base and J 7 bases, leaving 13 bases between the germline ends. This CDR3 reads CASSQASGEATQYF. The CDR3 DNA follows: TGTGCCAGCAGCCAAGCCTCAGGGGAGGCGACCCAGTACTTC.

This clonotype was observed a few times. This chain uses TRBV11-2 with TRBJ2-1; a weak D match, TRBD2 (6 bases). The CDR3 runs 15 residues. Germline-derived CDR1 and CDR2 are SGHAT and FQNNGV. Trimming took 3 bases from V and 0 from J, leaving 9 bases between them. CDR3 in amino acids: CASSLMEGSYNEQFF. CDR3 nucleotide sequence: TGTGCCAGCAGCTTGATGGAGGGCTCCTACAATGAGCAGTTCTTC.

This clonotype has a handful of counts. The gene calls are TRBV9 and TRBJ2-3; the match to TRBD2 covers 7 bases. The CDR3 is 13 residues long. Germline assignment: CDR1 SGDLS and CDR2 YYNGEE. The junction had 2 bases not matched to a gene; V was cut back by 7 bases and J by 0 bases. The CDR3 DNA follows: TGTGCCAGCCAGCGGGGTAGCACAGATACGCAGTATTTT. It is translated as CASQRGSTDTQYF.

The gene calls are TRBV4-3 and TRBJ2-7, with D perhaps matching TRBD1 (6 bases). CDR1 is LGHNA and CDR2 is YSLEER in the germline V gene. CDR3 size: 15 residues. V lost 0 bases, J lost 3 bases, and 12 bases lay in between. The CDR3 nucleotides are TGCGCCAGCAGCCAAGATCGAGGGGGTTACTACGAGCAGTACTTC. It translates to CASSQDRGGYYEQYF.

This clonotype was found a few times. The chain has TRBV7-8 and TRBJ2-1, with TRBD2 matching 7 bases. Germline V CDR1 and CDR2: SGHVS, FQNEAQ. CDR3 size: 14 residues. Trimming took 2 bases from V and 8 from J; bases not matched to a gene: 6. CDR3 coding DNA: TGTGCCAGCAGCTTAAAAGGCGGGAGCTATGAGCAGTTCTTC. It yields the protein CASSLKGGSYEQFF.

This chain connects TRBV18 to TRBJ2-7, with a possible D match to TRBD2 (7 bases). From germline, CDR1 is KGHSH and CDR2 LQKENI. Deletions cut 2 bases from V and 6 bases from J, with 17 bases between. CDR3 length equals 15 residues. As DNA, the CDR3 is TGTGCCAGCTCACCAGCGGGGGCTAGTAGTGGCGAGCAGTACTTC. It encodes CASSPAGASSGEQYF.

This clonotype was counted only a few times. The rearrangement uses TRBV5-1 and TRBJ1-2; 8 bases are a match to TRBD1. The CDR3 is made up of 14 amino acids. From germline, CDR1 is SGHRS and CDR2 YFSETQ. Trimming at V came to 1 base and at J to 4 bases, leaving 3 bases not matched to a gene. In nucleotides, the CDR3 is TGCGCCAGCAGCTTGAATGGACAGGGCTATGGCTACACCTTC. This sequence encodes CASSLNGQGYGYTF.

This CDR3 is CASSLGQGPTYEQYV. In nucleotides, the CDR3 is TGTGCCAGCAGCCTCGGACAGGGGCCAACCTACGAGCAGTACGTC. The V gene is TRBV6-2 or TRBV6-3, the J gene TRBJ2-7; TRBD1 matches 9 bases. J was trimmed by 2 bases and V by 6 bases; bases with no gene match: 8. CDR3 length: 15 residues. Germline V gene data show CDR1 as MNHEY and CDR2 as SVGEGT.

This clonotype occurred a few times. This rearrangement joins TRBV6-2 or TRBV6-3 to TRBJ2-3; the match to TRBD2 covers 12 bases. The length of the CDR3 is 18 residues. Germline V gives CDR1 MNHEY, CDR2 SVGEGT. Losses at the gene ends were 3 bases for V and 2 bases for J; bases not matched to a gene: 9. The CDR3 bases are TGTGCCAGCAGTTATGTTCTAGCGGGGGGGCTTCCCACAGATACGCAGTATTTT. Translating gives CASSYVLAGGLPTDTQYF.

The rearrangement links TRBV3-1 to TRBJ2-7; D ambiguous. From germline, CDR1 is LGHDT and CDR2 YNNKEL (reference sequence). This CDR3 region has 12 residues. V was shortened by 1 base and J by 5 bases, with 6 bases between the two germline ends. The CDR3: CASSQVPDEQYF. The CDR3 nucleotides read TGTGCCAGCAGCCAAGTTCCGGACGAGCAGTACTTC.

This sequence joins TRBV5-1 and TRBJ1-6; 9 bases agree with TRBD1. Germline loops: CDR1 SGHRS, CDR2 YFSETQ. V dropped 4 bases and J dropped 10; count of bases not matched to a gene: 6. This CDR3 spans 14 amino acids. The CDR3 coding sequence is TGCGCCAGCAGCGTGGGACAGGGTAGATCACCCCTCCACTTT. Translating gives CASSVGQGRSPLHF.

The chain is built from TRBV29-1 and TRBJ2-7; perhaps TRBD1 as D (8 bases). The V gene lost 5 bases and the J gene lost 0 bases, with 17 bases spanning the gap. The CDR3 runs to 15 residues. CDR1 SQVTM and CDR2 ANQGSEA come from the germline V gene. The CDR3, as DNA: TGCAGCGTTCGGAACAGGGGGACTATCTCCTACGAGCAGTACTTC. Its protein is CSVRNRGTISYEQYF.

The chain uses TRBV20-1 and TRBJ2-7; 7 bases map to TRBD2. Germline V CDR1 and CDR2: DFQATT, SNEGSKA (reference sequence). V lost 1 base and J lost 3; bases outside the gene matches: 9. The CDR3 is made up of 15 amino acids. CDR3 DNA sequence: TGCAGTGCTAGAGCCGCGGGGGTAGAGGACTACGAGCAGTACTTC. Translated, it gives CSARAAGVEDYEQYF.

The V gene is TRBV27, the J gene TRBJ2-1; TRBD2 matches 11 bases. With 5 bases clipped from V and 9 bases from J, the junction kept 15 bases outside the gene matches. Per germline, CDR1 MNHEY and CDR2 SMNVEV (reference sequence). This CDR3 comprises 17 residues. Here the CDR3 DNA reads TGTGCCAGCAGTACACCCCCGACTAGCGGGAAGGTATTTGAGCAGTTCTTC. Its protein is CASSTPPTSGKVFEQFF.

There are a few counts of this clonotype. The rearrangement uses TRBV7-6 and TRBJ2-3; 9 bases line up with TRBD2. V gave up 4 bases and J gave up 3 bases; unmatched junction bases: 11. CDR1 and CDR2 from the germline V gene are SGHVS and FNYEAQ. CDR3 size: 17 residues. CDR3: CASSSGLAGTLTDTQYF. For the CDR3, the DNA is TGTGCCAGCAGCTCGGGGCTAGCGGGGACGTTGACAGATACGCAGTATTTT.

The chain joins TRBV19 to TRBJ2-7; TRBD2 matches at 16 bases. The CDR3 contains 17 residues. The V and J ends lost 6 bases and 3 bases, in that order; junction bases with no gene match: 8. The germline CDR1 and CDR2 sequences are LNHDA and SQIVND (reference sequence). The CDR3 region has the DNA TGTGCCAGTAGCGAGGGACTAGCGGGAGGGCCGTACTACGAGCAGTACTTC. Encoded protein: CASSEGLAGGPYYEQYF.

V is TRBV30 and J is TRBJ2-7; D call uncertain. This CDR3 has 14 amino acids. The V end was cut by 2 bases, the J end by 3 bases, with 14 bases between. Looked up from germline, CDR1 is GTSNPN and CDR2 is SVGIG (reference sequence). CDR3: CAWSPQLLGYEQYF. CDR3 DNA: TGTGCCTGGAGTCCCCAGCTCCTTGGCTACGAGCAGTACTTC.

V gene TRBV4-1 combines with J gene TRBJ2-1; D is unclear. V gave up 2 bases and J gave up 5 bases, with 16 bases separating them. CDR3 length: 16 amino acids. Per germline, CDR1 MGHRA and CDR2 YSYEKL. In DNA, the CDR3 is TGCGCCAGCAGCCAATTTGTGGGGTCCAGGAACAATGAGCAGTTCTTC. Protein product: CASSQFVGSRNNEQFF.

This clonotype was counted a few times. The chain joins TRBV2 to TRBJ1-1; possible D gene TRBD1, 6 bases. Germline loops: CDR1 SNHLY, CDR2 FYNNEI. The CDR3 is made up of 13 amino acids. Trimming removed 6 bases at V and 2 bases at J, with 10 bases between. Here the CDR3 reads CASRTTGNTEAFF. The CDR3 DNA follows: TGTGCCAGCAGAACGACAGGAAACACTGAAGCTTTCTTT.

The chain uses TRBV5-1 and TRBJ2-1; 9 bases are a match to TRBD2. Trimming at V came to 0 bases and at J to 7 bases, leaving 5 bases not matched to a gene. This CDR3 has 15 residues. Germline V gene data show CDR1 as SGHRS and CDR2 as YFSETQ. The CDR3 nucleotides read TGCGCCAGCAGCTTGGGTAGCGGGAGCTCAAATGAGCAGTTCTTC. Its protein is CASSLGSGSSNEQFF.

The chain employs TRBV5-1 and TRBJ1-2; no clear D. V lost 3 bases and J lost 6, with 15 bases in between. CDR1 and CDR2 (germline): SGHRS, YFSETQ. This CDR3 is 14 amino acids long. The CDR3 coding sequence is TGCGCCAGCAGCTACCGAACGCGGGGAGATGGCTACACCTTC. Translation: CASSYRTRGDGYTF.

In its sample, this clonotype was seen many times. CDR3: CASSFPQETQYF. The CDR3 DNA is TGTGCCAGCAGCTTCCCCCAAGAGACCCAGTACTTC. This chain joins TRBV7-2 and TRBJ2-5; no definite D call. Trimming stripped 3 bases from V and 1 base from J, with 3 bases between. Germline CDR1 and CDR2: SGHTA and FQGNSA. The CDR3 loop spans 12 amino acids.

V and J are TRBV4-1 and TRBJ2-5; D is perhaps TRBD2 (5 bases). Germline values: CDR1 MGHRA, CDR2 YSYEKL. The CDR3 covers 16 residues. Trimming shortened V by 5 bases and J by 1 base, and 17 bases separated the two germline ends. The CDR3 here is CASSSSYTRGQETQYF. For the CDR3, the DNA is TGCGCCAGCAGCTCCTCCTATACTAGAGGCCAAGAGACCCAGTACTTC.

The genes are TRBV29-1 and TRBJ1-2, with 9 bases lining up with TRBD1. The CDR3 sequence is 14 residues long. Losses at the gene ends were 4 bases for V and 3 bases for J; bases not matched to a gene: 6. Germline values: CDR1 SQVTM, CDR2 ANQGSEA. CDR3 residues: CSVGGQGRDYGYTF. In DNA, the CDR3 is TGCAGCGTTGGGGGACAGGGAAGAGACTATGGCTACACCTTC.

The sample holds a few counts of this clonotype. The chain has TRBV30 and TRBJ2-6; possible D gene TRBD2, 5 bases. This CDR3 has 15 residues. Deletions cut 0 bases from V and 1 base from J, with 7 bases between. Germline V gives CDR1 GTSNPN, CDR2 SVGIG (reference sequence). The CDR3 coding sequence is TGTGCCTGGAGTGTACTAGGGTCTGGGGCCAACGTCCTGACTTTC. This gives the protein CAWSVLGSGANVLTF.

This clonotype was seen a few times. The CDR3 is CASSLETGLLNTEAFF. The CDR3 DNA reads TGTGCCAGCAGCTTAGAGACAGGGCTATTGAACACTGAAGCTTTCTTT. This sequence joins TRBV7-6 and TRBJ1-1; 7 bases are shared with TRBD1. V shed 1 base, J shed 0 bases, and the junction held 5 bases outside the gene matches. Germline-derived CDR1 and CDR2 are SGHVS and FNYEAQ. CDR3 length: 16 residues.

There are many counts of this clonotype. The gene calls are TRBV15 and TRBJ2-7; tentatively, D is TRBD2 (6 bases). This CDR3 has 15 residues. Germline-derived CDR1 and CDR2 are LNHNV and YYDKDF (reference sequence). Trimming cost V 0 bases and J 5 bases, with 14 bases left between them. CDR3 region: CATSRDRGDSHEQYF. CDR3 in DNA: TGTGCCACCAGCAGAGATCGCGGGGATTCCCACGAGCAGTACTTC. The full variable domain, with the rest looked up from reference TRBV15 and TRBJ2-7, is DAMVIQNPRYQVTQFGKPVTLSCSQTLNHNVMYWYQQKSSQAPKLLFHYYDKDFNNEADTPDNFQSRRPNTSFCFLDIRSPGLGDTAMYLCATSRDRGDSHEQYFGPGTRLTVT.

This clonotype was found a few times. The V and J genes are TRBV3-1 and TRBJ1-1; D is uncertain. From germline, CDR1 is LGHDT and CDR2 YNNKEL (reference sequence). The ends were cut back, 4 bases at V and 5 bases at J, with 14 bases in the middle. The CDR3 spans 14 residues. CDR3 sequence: CASSLRELGTEAFF. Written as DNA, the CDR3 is TGTGCCAGCAGCCTAAGGGAGCTGGGAACTGAAGCTTTCTTT.

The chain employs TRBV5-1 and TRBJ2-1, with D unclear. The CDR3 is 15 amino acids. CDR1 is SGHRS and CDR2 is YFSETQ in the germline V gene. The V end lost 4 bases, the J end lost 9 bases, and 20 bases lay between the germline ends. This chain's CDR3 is CASSRGQQQYGEQFF. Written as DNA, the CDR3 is TGCGCCAGCAGCCGCGGCCAGCAGCAGTACGGTGAGCAGTTCTTC.